These 4 T cell receptor beta chains were all obtained from the same sample, sequenced in a study of T-cell reconstitution after alpha-beta-depleted transplantation in children. Unique molecular identifiers were incorporated during preparation of the TCRbeta library. TCRdb reprocessed the PCR reads with MiXCR, giving one entry per CDR3 protein. The repertoire has roughly 490,000 distinct CDR3 sequences, approximately 10% of them found once; the top ten carry around 15%. The material sequenced was PBMCs, mostly from graft donor cells, taken 180 days after TCRalphabeta/CD19-depleted stem cell transplant. All receptors come from a female patient between 2 and 15 years old who had a stem cell transplant for aplastic anemia, so the T cells may come from the graft donor.

This chain links TRBV27 with TRBJ2-5, with 9 bases identical to TRBD1. J lost 2 bases, V lost 4 bases, and 11 bases had no gene match. The CDR3 runs to 17 residues. Germline V gene sequence: CDR1 MNHEY, CDR2 SMNVEV (reference sequence). The CDR3 region is CASSSPSGGQGQETQYF. CDR3 bases: TGTGCCAGCAGTTCCCCCAGTGGGGGACAGGGACAAGAGACCCAGTACTTC.

The chain uses TRBV6-1 and TRBJ1-5; possible D gene TRBD1, 5 bases. Germline loops: CDR1 MNHNS, CDR2 SASEGT. The CDR3 contains 15 residues. V was trimmed by 0 bases and J by 4 bases, leaving 10 bases between them. This chain's CDR3 is CASSEALRGNQPQHF. Written as DNA, the CDR3 is TGTGCCAGCAGTGAAGCGCTCCGGGGGAATCAGCCCCAGCATTTT.

The J gene is TRBJ2-1, the V gene TRBV7-3; 8 bases align to TRBD2. The junction had 6 bases not matched to a gene; V was cut back by 3 bases and J by 2 bases. Per germline, CDR1 SGHTA and CDR2 FQGTGA. The CDR3 is 16 amino acids. The chain's CDR3 is CASSFPGAGAYNEQFF. In DNA form, the CDR3 reads TGTGCCAGCAGCTTTCCGGGAGCGGGAGCCTACAATGAGCAGTTCTTC.

The rearrangement joins TRBV3-1 to TRBJ2-4, with D unresolved. CDR1 and CDR2 from the germline V gene are LGHDT and YNNKEL (reference sequence). V was pared by 4 bases and J by 2 bases, with 15 bases between. CDR3 length: 16 amino acids. CDR3 region: CASSLVPALTKNIQYF. CDR3 sequence (DNA): TGTGCCAGCAGCCTTGTCCCAGCGTTGACCAAAAACATTCAGTACTTC. Combining the CDR3 with reference TRBV3-1 and TRBJ2-4 gives the whole variable domain DTAVSQTPKYLVTQMGNDKSIKCEQNLGHDTMYWYKQDSKKFLKIMFSYNNKELIINETVPNRFSPKSPDKAHLNLHINSLELGDSAVYFCASSLVPALTKNIQYFGAGTRLSVL.